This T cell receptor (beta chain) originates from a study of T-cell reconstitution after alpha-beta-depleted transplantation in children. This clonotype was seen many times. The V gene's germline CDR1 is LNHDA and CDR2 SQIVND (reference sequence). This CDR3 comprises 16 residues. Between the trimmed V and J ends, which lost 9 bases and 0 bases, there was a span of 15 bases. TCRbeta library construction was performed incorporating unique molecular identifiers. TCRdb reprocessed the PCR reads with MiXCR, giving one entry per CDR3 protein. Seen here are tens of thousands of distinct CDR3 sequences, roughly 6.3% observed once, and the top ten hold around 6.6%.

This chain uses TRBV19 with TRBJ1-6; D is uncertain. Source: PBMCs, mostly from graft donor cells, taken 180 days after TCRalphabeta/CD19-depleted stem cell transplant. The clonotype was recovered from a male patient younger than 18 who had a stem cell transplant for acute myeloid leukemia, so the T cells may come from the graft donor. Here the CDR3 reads CASSLGRSSYNSPLHF. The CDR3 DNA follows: TGTGCCAGCTCCCTTGGACGGTCCTCCTATAATTCACCCCTCCACTTT.